Listed below are T cell receptor beta chains from one sample, sequenced in a study of response to subunit inactivated influenza vaccine. TCRdb analysed the RT-PCR reads with MiXCR anew, one entry per CDR3 protein. The sample records hundreds of thousands of distinct CDR3 sequences, about 25% being singletons. Sequencing was performed on CD4+ T cells sorted from PBMCs, taken more than 4 days after vaccination. The receptors were gathered from a middle-aged man who received an inactivated influenza vaccine. The CDR3 runs from the conserved cysteine through the conserved F or W. Each record gives: D gene, clone size, J gene, V gene, CDR3 DNA, CDR3 protein. The D gene is left open where the match is weak. Only some rows state a clone size, as once, few, many or a class for expanded clones.

NA few TRBJ2-2 TRBV20-1 TGCAGTGGCGGGGCAGCCACGAACACCGGGGAGCTGTTTTTT CSGGAATNTGELFF
TRBD1 NA TRBJ2-7 TRBV28 TGTGCCAGCAGCTCACGACAGGGGGCGGCATACGAGCAGTACTTC CASSSRQGAAYEQYF
TRBD2 NA TRBJ2-3 TRBV20-1 TGCAGTGCTAGCCCGTCAGCGGGATTTACAGATACGCAGTATTTT CSASPSAGFTDTQYF
NA NA TRBJ1-6 TRBV3-1 TGTGCCAGCAGCCAAGTGGAGAGAACACCCCTCCACTTT CASSQVERTPLHF
TRBD2 NA TRBJ2-5 TRBV10-3 TGTGCCATCAGTCCTATCAGCGGGGGGAAAGAGACCCAGTACTTC CAISPISGGKETQYF
NA few TRBJ2-1 TRBV28 TGTGCCAGCCTGGCCGGGACCAGGGGTGAGCAGTTCTTC CASLAGTRGEQFF
NA NA TRBJ2-7 TRBV29-1 TGCAGCGCCACGGTCAGCGCCTACGAGCAGTACTTC CSATVSAYEQYF
NA NA TRBJ1-1 TRBV3-1 TGTGCCAGCAGCACCCCAGGTGCTGAAGCTTTCTTT CASSTPGAEAFF
TRBD2 few TRBJ2-1 TRBV20-1 TGCAGTGCTAGCCCCGGGACTAGCGGGTCGGATGAGCAGTTCTTC CSASPGTSGSDEQFF
NA NA TRBJ2-7 TRBV9 TGTGCCAGCAGCGTAGACGGGGGTACCTACACCTACGAGCAGTACTTC CASSVDGGTYTYEQYF
TRBD1 NA TRBJ2-1 TRBV5-1 TGCGCCAGCAGCTTGAGGGACAGGGATGATGAGCAGTTCTTC CASSLRDRDDEQFF
TRBD1 NA TRBJ2-1 TRBV7-2 TGTGCCAGCAGCTATAGGGGGCGGAATGAGCAGTTCTTC CASSYRGRNEQFF
NA NA TRBJ1-5 TRBV19 TGTGCCAGTAGGGGTAGCAATCAGCCCCAGCATTTT CASRGSNQPQHF
NA few TRBJ2-7 TRBV7-2 TGTGCCAGCAGCAGGACCCTGGGCTCCTACGAGCAGTACTTC CASSRTLGSYEQYF
NA few TRBJ2-1 TRBV20-1 TGCAGTGCTAGCCTTTATGGGGAATGGGGGCACAATGAGCAGTTCTTC CSASLYGEWGHNEQFF
NA NA TRBJ2-2 TRBV3-1 TGTGCCAGCAGCCAGGCGCGCACCGGGGAGCTGTTTTTT CASSQARTGELFF
NA NA TRBJ2-7 TRBV5-1 TGCGCCAGCAGCTTGTCTGGGGGATCTCCTTATCCCCACTTC CASSLSGGSPYPHF
NA few TRBJ1-5 TRBV15 TGTGCCACCAGCAGAGATTCGACAACCCGGCATTTT CATSRDSTTRHF
TRBD1 NA TRBJ2-5 TRBV12-3/TRBV12-4 TGTGCCAGCAGTAAGGACAGGAGGGAGACCCAGTACTTC CASSKDRRETQYF
NA NA TRBJ2-2 TRBV18 TGTGCCAGCTCACCATTCGGTAACACCGGGGAGCTGTTTTTT CASSPFGNTGELFF
NA NA TRBJ2-7 TRBV21-1 TGTGCCAGCAGCAAAGGTAACAGGGCATCCTACGAGCAGTACTTC CASSKGNRASYEQYF
TRBD2 many TRBJ2-1 TRBV29-1 TGCAGCGTGGCGTCTAGCGGGGGGGGCAATGAGCAGTTCTTC CSVASSGGGNEQFF
NA NA TRBJ2-7 TRBV14 TGTGCCAGCAGCCAGGGGCTAGCAAGGGAGCAGTACTTC CASSQGLAREQYF